The entry below describes one T cell receptor beta chain. Per the original data handling: Amplified reference gene primers provided the basis for estimating nucleated cell counts. Measured with immunoSEQ multiplex PCR; TCRdb has only the in-frame clones, and not every one. V and J calls and clone size are those listed in that table; D and trimming were worked out from the DNA. This sample carries some 170,000 clones, over 80% of them seen once, and the ten largest clones take roughly a tenth. This specimen belongs to a study of blood T cell repertoires in COVID-19. Study context: Both acute and convalescent COVID-19 samples were obtained from the United States, Italy and Spain. T cells, B-cell-depleted T cells, or PBMCs supplied cDNA or gDNA.

CDR1 MDHEN and CDR2 SYDVKM come from the germline V gene. The CDR3 covers 14 residues. V lost 8 bases, J lost 4 bases, and 6 bases stayed unmatched. The material sequenced was peripheral blood. The chain joins TRBV28 to TRBJ2-3; 10 bases match TRBD2. This receptor was taken from an elderly woman with active or convalescent COVID-19. This CDR3 reads CASSSGGAADTQYF. CDR3 nucleotide sequence: TGTGCCAGCTCAAGCGGGGGGGCCGCAGATACGCAGTATTTT.